This T cell receptor (beta chain) appears in the sequencing data of a study of tumor and adjacent non-tumor tissue in lung cancer. Study-level information: The patients, 10 to 11 men and roughly 5 women, were roughly 30 to 80 with stage I to III disease. Samples averaged around 3.9 million productive TCRbeta reads each.

Comments on this clonotype: The junction departs from the called germline gene at one end, perhaps through a read error.

This sample's RNA came from whole unsorted tissue. The library came from three nested PCR rounds adapted from ARM-PCR protocols. TCRdb processed the multiplex PCR reads anew with MiXCR; each CDR3 protein has one entry. Seen here are approximately 120,000 distinct CDR3 sequences, roughly 73% observed once, and the top ten hold 37%. The TCR was taken from a woman aged 60-70 years with non-small cell lung cancer. Sequenced sample: lung tumor tissue.

The CDR3 sequence: CAGSTTGVSGYTF. The CDR3 nucleotides are TGTGCCGGCAGCACTACAGGCGTCTCTGGCTACACTTTC. The J gene is TRBJ1-2, the V gene TRBV11-2; D possibly corresponds to TRBD1 (5 bases). This CDR3 is 13 amino acids long. CDR1 SGHAT and CDR2 FQNNGV come from the germline V gene.